A selection of T cell receptor beta chains follows, all from one sample in a study of response to subunit inactivated influenza vaccine. Via MiXCR, TCRdb re-called the RT-PCR reads, giving one row per CDR3 protein. In the table there are about 780,000 distinct CDR3 sequences, roughly 20% of which are singletons. The starting material was PBMCs from blood, obtained roughly 5 days after vaccination. Every receptor here comes from a man aged 45-60 years who received an inactivated influenza vaccine. Each CDR3 is given with its conserved first and last residue. The D gene is left open where the match is weak. Part of the rows lack a size; the others show once, few, many or a class for expanded clones.

j_call: TRBJ2-3; clone_size: -; d_call: -; v_call: TRBV3-1; cdr3_length: 18; cdr3_nt: TGTGCCAGCAGCCAAGTACCAACTAGGATGAGGAGCACAGATACGCAGTATTTT; cdr3_aa: CASSQVPTRMRSTDTQYF
j_call: TRBJ2-1; clone_size: few; d_call: -; v_call: TRBV5-1; cdr3_length: 15; cdr3_nt: TGCGCCAGCAGCTTAGAGGGGAGCACGGGGAATGAGCAGTTCTTC; cdr3_aa: CASSLEGSTGNEQFF
j_call: TRBJ2-7; clone_size: few; d_call: -; v_call: TRBV4-2; cdr3_length: 16; cdr3_nt: TGTGCCAGCAGCCAGCCCACCCGGGGGCTATCCTACGAGCAGTACTTC; cdr3_aa: CASSQPTRGLSYEQYF
j_call: TRBJ2-7; clone_size: few; d_call: -; v_call: TRBV20-1; cdr3_length: 16; cdr3_nt: TGCAGTGCTAGAGATAGATGGCGGGATTACTCCTACGAGCAGTACTTC; cdr3_aa: CSARDRWRDYSYEQYF
j_call: TRBJ2-4; clone_size: -; d_call: -; v_call: TRBV30; cdr3_length: 12; cdr3_nt: TGTGCCTGGAGTGTACATGCTATACCCCAGTACTTC; cdr3_aa: CAWSVHAIPQYF
j_call: TRBJ2-3; clone_size: -; d_call: TRBD2; v_call: TRBV4-3; cdr3_length: 15; cdr3_nt: TGCGCCAGCAGCCTCTCAGAAGCGCGGGGGGATACGCAGTATTTT; cdr3_aa: CASSLSEARGDTQYF
j_call: TRBJ2-1; clone_size: few; d_call: -; v_call: TRBV28; cdr3_length: 14; cdr3_nt: TGTGCCAGCAGGATACAGGGAGGGGGCAATGAGCAGTTCTTC; cdr3_aa: CASRIQGGGNEQFF
j_call: TRBJ2-3; clone_size: many; d_call: -; v_call: TRBV7-8; cdr3_length: 13; cdr3_nt: TGTGCCAGCAGCTTACAACCGGCGGATACGCAGTATTTT; cdr3_aa: CASSLQPADTQYF
j_call: TRBJ2-1; clone_size: -; d_call: -; v_call: TRBV18; cdr3_length: 15; cdr3_nt: TGTGCCAGCTCACTGGGGGTGATCTCCTACAATGAGCAGTTCTTC; cdr3_aa: CASSLGVISYNEQFF
j_call: TRBJ2-7; clone_size: -; d_call: -; v_call: TRBV3-1; cdr3_length: 13; cdr3_nt: TGTGCCAGCAGCCTCCTCCGATATAACGAGCAGTACTTC; cdr3_aa: CASSLLRYNEQYF
j_call: TRBJ2-7; clone_size: -; d_call: TRBD2; v_call: TRBV10-3; cdr3_length: 16; cdr3_nt: TGTGCCATCAGTGATTTATCGACTAGCGGGAGAAACGAGCAGTACTTC; cdr3_aa: CAISDLSTSGRNEQYF
j_call: TRBJ2-3; clone_size: -; d_call: -; v_call: TRBV28; cdr3_length: 15; cdr3_nt: TGTGCCAGCAGTACCCGATTGGGGGCCACAGATACGCAGTATTTT; cdr3_aa: CASSTRLGATDTQYF
j_call: TRBJ2-5; clone_size: -; d_call: TRBD2; v_call: TRBV20-1; cdr3_length: 14; cdr3_nt: TGCAGTGCCAAATGGCGGGGGACCCAAGAGACCCAGTACTTC; cdr3_aa: CSAKWRGTQETQYF
j_call: TRBJ2-5; clone_size: -; d_call: -; v_call: TRBV10-3; cdr3_length: 13; cdr3_nt: TGTGCCATCAGTGGAGAGGGGAGAGAGACCCAGTACTTC; cdr3_aa: CAISGEGRETQYF
j_call: TRBJ2-5; clone_size: many; d_call: -; v_call: TRBV20-1; cdr3_length: 14; cdr3_nt: TGCAGTGCTCCCAAGCGGCAAAACCAAGAGACCCAGTACTTC; cdr3_aa: CSAPKRQNQETQYF
j_call: TRBJ2-3; clone_size: -; d_call: -; v_call: TRBV7-2; cdr3_length: 17; cdr3_nt: TGTGCCAGCAGCCAGCGTTCGCGGGGAGCGTTGACAGATACGCAGTATTTT; cdr3_aa: CASSQRSRGALTDTQYF
j_call: TRBJ2-3; clone_size: -; d_call: -; v_call: TRBV7-9; cdr3_length: 15; cdr3_nt: TGTGCCAGCAGCGACCCTAGCGCCCTAACAGATACGCAGTATTTT; cdr3_aa: CASSDPSALTDTQYF
j_call: TRBJ2-3; clone_size: -; d_call: TRBD2; v_call: TRBV20-1; cdr3_length: 16; cdr3_nt: TGCAGTGCTAGACTAGCGGGGGGGAAAAACACAGATACGCAGTATTTT; cdr3_aa: CSARLAGGKNTDTQYF
j_call: TRBJ2-7; clone_size: -; d_call: -; v_call: TRBV20-1; cdr3_length: 15; cdr3_nt: TGCAGTGCTAAAGTAAGGGACAAAAACTCCTACGAGCAGTACTTC; cdr3_aa: CSAKVRDKNSYEQYF
j_call: TRBJ2-7; clone_size: -; d_call: TRBD1; v_call: TRBV9; cdr3_length: 17; cdr3_nt: TGTGCCAGCAGCCCGAGTAGTAGGGGGACAGGTGTTTACGAGCAGTACTTC; cdr3_aa: CASSPSSRGTGVYEQYF
j_call: TRBJ1-1; clone_size: -; d_call: -; v_call: TRBV6-5; cdr3_length: 14; cdr3_nt: TGTGCCAGCAGTTACGCGGACCGAAGTACTGAAGCTTTCTTT; cdr3_aa: CASSYADRSTEAFF
j_call: TRBJ2-5; clone_size: many; d_call: -; v_call: TRBV5-5; cdr3_length: 12; cdr3_nt: TGTGCCAGCAGCGCATTCGGAGAGACCCAGTACTTC; cdr3_aa: CASSAFGETQYF
j_call: TRBJ2-1; clone_size: -; d_call: TRBD1; v_call: TRBV28; cdr3_length: 11; cdr3_nt: TGTGCCAGCGGGACAGGGGGTGAGCAGTTCTTC; cdr3_aa: CASGTGGEQFF
j_call: TRBJ2-5; clone_size: few; d_call: -; v_call: TRBV12-3/TRBV12-4; cdr3_length: 16; cdr3_nt: TGTGCCAGCAGTCCCCCCCCCTCCCGTGGGCAAGAGACCCAGTACTTC; cdr3_aa: CASSPPPSRGQETQYF
j_call: TRBJ2-2; clone_size: few; d_call: -; v_call: TRBV5-1; cdr3_length: 13; cdr3_nt: TGCGCCAGCAGCACACAGGGACCCGGGGAGCTGTTTTTT; cdr3_aa: CASSTQGPGELFF
j_call: TRBJ2-1; clone_size: many; d_call: TRBD2; v_call: TRBV7-6; cdr3_length: 16; cdr3_nt: TGTGCCAGCAGCCCACTTAGCGGGGGGCTCGGGAATGAGCAGTTCTTC; cdr3_aa: CASSPLSGGLGNEQFF
j_call: TRBJ1-2; clone_size: few; d_call: -; v_call: TRBV12-3/TRBV12-4; cdr3_length: 13; cdr3_nt: TGTGCCAGCAGCCAGACAGGCACTAATGGCTACACCTTC; cdr3_aa: CASSQTGTNGYTF
j_call: TRBJ1-1; clone_size: few; d_call: -; v_call: TRBV6-1; cdr3_length: 15; cdr3_nt: TGTGCCACTAGGTCCGGAGGGCAGGGGACAACTGAAGCTTTCTTT; cdr3_aa: CATRSGGQGTTEAFF
j_call: TRBJ2-2; clone_size: few; d_call: TRBD2; v_call: TRBV7-3; cdr3_length: 20; cdr3_nt: TGTGCCAGCAGTTCAATAGGGGGGACTAGCGGGAGGCGTGGCACCGGGGAGCTGTTTTTT; cdr3_aa: CASSSIGGTSGRRGTGELFF